The sequence of this T cell receptor beta chain was determined in a study of blood T cell repertoires in COVID-19. Across the study: Acute and convalescent COVID-19 samples came from the United States, Italy and Spain. Sources were T cells, B-cell-depleted T cells, or PBMCs; the material itself was cDNA or gDNA.

The CDR3 is 13 amino acids. CDR1 and CDR2 (germline): SGHKS, YYEKEE (reference sequence). The V and J ends lost 4 bases and 2 bases respectively, with 10 bases between them. As processed by the authors: Scientists estimated how many nucleated cells there were by amplifying reference gene primers. Libraries were prepared by immunoSEQ multiplex PCR; TCRdb keeps only in-frame clonotypes and omits some of them. The DNA gave D and trimming, while V, J and clone size come from that table. The data hold some 270,000 clones, with 84% observed a single time. This clone was found once. Self-reported history from a screening survey and questionnaire set each donor's cohort.

The chain recombines TRBV5-5 with TRBJ2-7, with D perhaps TRBD1 (6 bases). The specimen was PBMCs or T cells enriched from blood (not recorded which). The sequence came from a man aged 50 or older who had recovered from COVID-19. CDR3 coding DNA: TGTGCCAGCAGCAGGGACATCACCTACGAGCAGTACTTC. This sequence encodes CASSRDITYEQYF.